Listed below are T cell receptor beta chains from one sample, sequenced in a study of cytomegalovirus exposure and HLA in healthy donors. The assay was immunoSEQ multiplex PCR, and TCRdb's table has in-frame clones only and misses some. Of around 99,000 clones listed, around 73% are singletons. The source material was PBMCs. All receptors derive from a man aged 35-49 years in good health and CMV-seronegative. CDR3s include the opening cysteine and the closing phenylalanine or tryptophan. A D gene is named only where the DNA matches it firmly. Clone size is not always given. Where it is, it says once, few, many or a class for expanded clones.

d_call	v_call	cdr3_length	clone_size	j_call	cdr3_aa	cdr3_nt
NA	TRBV21-1	15	once	TRBJ1-4	CASSKKREWTWKLFF	TGTGCCAGCAGCAAGAAACGGGAGTGGACGTGGAAACTGTTTTTT
TRBD1	TRBV2	16	once	TRBJ2-7	CASRVTGTGGFAEQYF	TGTGCCAGCAGAGTTACCGGGACAGGGGGTTTTGCCGAGCAGTACTTC
TRBD1	TRBV9	17	few	TRBJ1-4	CASSVGGQGTANEKLFF	TGTGCCAGCAGCGTAGGAGGACAGGGGACCGCTAATGAAAAACTGTTTTTT
NA	TRBV5-6	14	few	TRBJ2-3	CASSLGRGTDTQYF	TGTGCCAGCAGCTTGGGGAGGGGCACAGATACGCAGTATTTT
NA	TRBV7-2	14	NA	TRBJ2-3	CASSLGAVLGTQYF	TGTGCCAGCAGCTTAGGGGCCGTACTAGGTACGCAGTATTTT
TRBD1	TRBV28	16	NA	TRBJ1-4	CASSLRRTGGNEKLFF	TGTGCCAGTAGTTTAAGGAGGACAGGGGGCAATGAAAAACTGTTTTTT
TRBD1	TRBV7-9	15	NA	TRBJ1-2	CASKVGQGDDYGYTF	TGTGCCAGCAAAGTCGGACAGGGGGACGACTATGGCTACACCTTC
TRBD2	TRBV4-1	15	few	TRBJ2-7	CASSQGTSGIYEQYF	TGCGCCAGCAGCCAAGGGACTAGCGGAATCTACGAGCAGTACTTC
TRBD1	TRBV6-6	14	NA	TRBJ2-5	CASRRTGAEETQYF	TGTGCCAGCAGACGCACAGGGGCCGAAGAGACCCAGTACTTC
NA	TRBV6-1	14	once	TRBJ2-3	CASSVDRSTDTQYF	TGTGCCAGCAGTGTCGACAGGAGCACAGATACGCAGTATTTT
TRBD1	TRBV7-9	19	NA	TRBJ1-4	CASSALGDRASRTNEKLFF	TGTGCCAGCAGCGCTCTTGGGGACAGGGCATCGCGAACTAATGAAAAACTGTTTTTT